This TCR beta chain was captured by sequencing in a study of blood T cells in healthy people across ages. The V end lost 0 bases, the J end lost 2 bases, and 12 bases lay between the germline ends. This CDR3 region has 15 residues. CDR1 is SGDLS, CDR2 YYNGEE, per germline. Primers used in a second PCR of roughly 6 to 11 cycles were a sample-barcoded 5' primer and a J-beta primer mix. TCRdb analysed the 5' RACE reads with MiXCR anew, one entry per CDR3 protein. The table lists hundreds of thousands of distinct CDR3 sequences, under 65% of them singletons. This clonotype was observed a few times. The sequencing input was blood. The chain employs TRBV9 and TRBJ2-7, with D hard to call. The clonotype comes from a man between 60 and 75 years old in good health. CDR3: CASSVDLEPTYEQYF. CDR3 sequence (DNA): TGTGCCAGCAGCGTAGATCTGGAACCCACCTACGAGCAGTACTTC.